The 25 T cell receptor beta chains below come from one sample, sequenced in a study of shared clonotypes between healthy human individuals. This table comes from immunoSEQ multiplex PCR, and its TCRdb copy is limited to in-frame clones, with some not included. The repertoire holds a few hundred thousand clones, with over 50% as singletons. Sequenced input: memory CD4+ T cells sorted from blood. Subset of the sample: CD45RA-negative fraction. Source of these receptors: a young man in good health.

The rearrangement uses TRBV30 and TRBJ2-1; D unclear. CDR1 and CDR2 (germline): GTSNPN, SVGIG (reference sequence). Trimming stripped 1 base from V and 8 bases from J, with 6 bases between. The length of the CDR3 is 11 residues. The CDR3 loop is CAWSARDEQFF. The CDR3 nucleotides read TGTGCCTGGAGTGCCCGGGATGAGCAGTTCTTC.

V usage is TRBV5-8 and J usage is TRBJ2-3; tentative D call: TRBD2 (5 bases). This CDR3 spans 14 amino acids. Trimming removed 0 bases from V and 6 bases from J, with 11 bases in between. The V gene's germline CDR1 is SGHTS and CDR2 YDEGEE. CDR3 nucleotides: TGTGCCAGCAGCTTGGAGGGAGTTGGGGATACGCAGTATTTT. Amino acids: CASSLEGVGDTQYF. Supplemented by reference TRBV5-8 and TRBJ2-3, the full variable domain reads EAGVTQSPTHLIKTRGQQATLRCSPISGHTSVYWYQQALGLGLQFLLWYDEGEERNRGNFPPRFSGRQFPNYSSELNVNALELEDSALYLCASSLEGVGDTQYFGPGTRLTVL.

The rearrangement links TRBV11-2 to TRBJ2-7; D might be TRBD2 (6 bases). Germline loops: CDR1 SGHAT, CDR2 FQNNGV. The CDR3 loop spans 15 amino acids. V lost 1 base, J lost 3 bases, and 13 bases lay in between. CDR3 in DNA: TGTGCCAGCAGCTTAGCCCCTGGGGGAGGCTACGAGCAGTACTTC. Translation gives CASSLAPGGGYEQYF. Using reference TRBV11-2 and TRBJ2-7 for the parts outside the CDR3, the full variable domain is EAGVAQSPRYKIIEKRQSVAFWCNPISGHATLYWYQQILGQGPKLLIQFQNNGVVDDSQLPKDRFSAERLKGVDSTLKIQPAKLEDSAVYLCASSLAPGGGYEQYFGPGTRLTVT.

The chain couples TRBV19 to TRBJ2-6; D unresolved. Germline CDR1 is LNHDA and CDR2 is SQIVND (reference sequence). Trimming pared 5 bases from V and 0 bases from J, leaving 14 bases between. The CDR3 contains 17 residues. The CDR3 DNA follows: TGTGCCAGTAGTCCAAGAAGACACCTCTCTGGGGCCAACGTCCTGACTTTC. Translating gives CASSPRRHLSGANVLTF.

The sample holds a few counts of this clone. This sequence joins TRBV7-9 and TRBJ2-7; 8 bases agree with TRBD2. V lost 5 bases, J lost 5 bases, and 8 bases stayed unmatched. Germline V gene data show CDR1 as SEHNR and CDR2 as FQNEAQ (reference sequence). CDR3 size: 14 residues. Here the CDR3 DNA reads TGTGCCAGCAGCCGTACGGGGGGGCAAAACGAGCAGTACTTC. Residues: CASSRTGGQNEQYF.

V and J are TRBV5-1 and TRBJ2-3; TRBD2 matches 8 bases. Trimming removed 1 base from V and 1 base from J; junction bases left unmatched: 11. Looked up from germline, CDR1 is SGHRS and CDR2 is YFSETQ. The CDR3 extends over 18 amino acids. The CDR3 reads CASSLLFGLAGRTDTQYF. As DNA, the CDR3 is TGCGCCAGCAGCTTGCTATTTGGGCTAGCGGGCCGCACAGATACGCAGTATTTT.

In this sample, this clone turned up a few times. This likely traces to a read error, being one base from a far larger clone. In the same sample, other DNA sequences code for this CDR3. The chain employs TRBV11-2 and TRBJ2-1; a possible D gene is TRBD1 (6 bases). This CDR3 comprises 14 residues. Between the trimmed V and J ends, which lost 5 bases and 11 bases, there was a span of 19 bases. CDR1 and CDR2 (germline): SGHAT, FQNNGV. CDR3 coding DNA: TGTGCCAGCAGCCATCAATCCGCGAGGGGGAAGCAGTTCTTC. Residues: CASSHQSARGKQFF.

The sample holds many counts of this clone. CDR3 in amino acids: CASSYIGRANYGYTF. The CDR3 DNA reads as TGTGCCAGCAGTTACATCGGCAGGGCTAACTATGGCTACACCTTC. The V call is TRBV6-5, the J call TRBJ1-2; TRBD1 might be the D (5 bases). Trimming left V 2 bases short and J 0 bases short, with 10 bases between. Per germline, CDR1 MNHEY and CDR2 SVGAGI. This CDR3 has 15 residues.

V and J are TRBV11-3 and TRBJ2-7, with D possibly called TRBD1 or TRBD2 (5 bases each). Germline CDR1 SGHNT, CDR2 YENEEA. CDR3 size: 16 residues. V lost 4 bases, J lost 4 bases, and 20 bases lay in between. The CDR3 sequence: CASSWPQGGEWYEQYF. The CDR3 DNA follows: TGTGCCAGCAGCTGGCCTCAGGGTGGGGAGTGGTACGAGCAGTACTTC.

The chain is built from TRBV10-3 and TRBJ2-7; no clear D. V was clipped by 6 bases and J by 0 bases, with 21 bases between them. The CDR3 is 17 residues long. Germline V gene data show CDR1 as ENHRY and CDR2 as SYGVKD. CDR3 amino acids: CAIRDGRVLAGSYEQYF. As DNA, the CDR3 is TGTGCCATCAGGGACGGACGAGTGTTAGCAGGCTCCTACGAGCAGTACTTC.

This clone occurred once. V is TRBV28 and J is TRBJ2-5, with D tentatively TRBD2 (5 bases). V lost 5 bases and J lost 1, with 17 bases in between. This CDR3 is built from 16 residues. Per germline, CDR1 MDHEN and CDR2 SYDVKM. This CDR3 reads CASSHYRGYGQETQYF. CDR3 DNA sequence: TGTGCCAGCAGTCATTATAGAGGGTATGGCCAAGAGACCCAGTACTTC.

The table lists this clone with many counts. V usage is TRBV7-9 and J usage is TRBJ2-7; D perhaps matches TRBD2 (6 bases). Trimming shortened V by 5 bases and J by 1 base, and 21 bases separated the two germline ends. Germline CDR1 SEHNR, CDR2 FQNEAQ (reference sequence). This CDR3 region has 17 residues. CDR3 in amino acids: CASSKNSEGLVSYEQYF. Here the CDR3 DNA reads TGTGCCAGCAGCAAGAATTCGGAGGGCCTAGTATCCTACGAGCAGTACTTC.

This clone was seen only once. This chain joins TRBV10-2 and TRBJ2-1; TRBD2 might be the D (7 bases). From germline, CDR1 is WSHSY and CDR2 SAAADI. Trimming took off 0 bases at V and 4 bases at J, with 10 bases between the two ends. The CDR3 extends over 15 amino acids. Here the CDR3 reads CASSESGGGYNEQFF. For the CDR3, the DNA is TGCGCCAGCAGTGAGTCAGGGGGGGGTTACAATGAGCAGTTCTTC.

The chain combines TRBV2 with TRBJ1-4; TRBD1 matches at 8 bases. This CDR3 has 15 residues. Germline V gives CDR1 SNHLY, CDR2 FYNNEI. Trimming removed 5 bases from V and 3 bases from J; junction bases left unmatched: 5. The CDR3, as DNA: TGTGCCAGCAGTTCCCAGGGGGCGTCTAATGAAAAACTGTTTTTT. Its protein product is CASSSQGASNEKLFF.

The chain uses TRBV5-6 and TRBJ2-1; the match to TRBD2 covers 7 bases. The V gene's germline CDR1 is SGHDT and CDR2 YYEEEE. Trimming cost V 4 bases and J 2 bases; bases outside gene matches: 9. This CDR3 contains 16 residues. The CDR3 nucleotides are TGTGCCAGCAGCCCGTATAGCGGGCTTACCTACAATGAGCAGTTCTTC. It translates to CASSPYSGLTYNEQFF. The whole variable domain, remainder taken from reference TRBV5-6 and TRBJ2-1, is DAGVTQSPTHLIKTRGQQVTLRCSPKSGHDTVSWYQQALGQGPQFIFQYYEEEERQRGNFPDRFSGHQFPNYSSELNVNALLLGDSALYLCASSPYSGLTYNEQFFGPGTRLTVL.

The genes are TRBV29-1 and TRBJ2-3; TRBD2 matches at 8 bases. CDR1 SQVTM and CDR2 ANQGSEA come from the germline V gene. V gave up 7 bases and J gave up 0 bases; unmatched junction bases: 12. This CDR3 region has 16 residues. The CDR3 sequence: CSALPGSSGSTDTQYF. The DNA for the CDR3 is TGCAGCGCCCTACCGGGGTCTAGCGGGAGCACAGATACGCAGTATTTT.

The J gene is TRBJ1-5, the V gene TRBV29-1; 11 nucleotides align to TRBD1. Germline CDR1 SQVTM, CDR2 ANQGSEA. V lost 7 bases and J lost 6; bases outside the gene matches: 5. The CDR3 is 13 residues long. The CDR3 is CSAWTGGGQPQHF. The CDR3 DNA reads TGCAGCGCCTGGACAGGGGGCGGTCAGCCCCAGCATTTT.

This clone was observed a few times. The gene calls are TRBV9 and TRBJ2-2, with D possibly being TRBD1 or TRBD2 (7 bases each). CDR1 and CDR2 (germline): SGDLS, YYNGEE. This CDR3 has 17 amino acids. Trimming removed 4 bases at V and 5 bases at J, with 21 bases between. The DNA of the CDR3 is TGTGCCAGCAGCCTACAAGGGTCAGGGGGAGGGACCGGGGAGCTGTTTTTT. Protein sequence: CASSLQGSGGGTGELFF.

V gene TRBV28 combines with J gene TRBJ2-7, with D perhaps TRBD1 (6 bases). The CDR3 is 14 residues long. Deletions cut 8 bases from V and 3 bases from J, with 17 bases between. CDR1 is MDHEN and CDR2 is SYDVKM in the germline V gene. DNA for the CDR3: TGTGCCAGCTTACACAGGGCGTCGATCTACGAGCAGTACTTC. Translation: CASLHRASIYEQYF.

The rearrangement links TRBV19 to TRBJ2-1, with 8 bases aligning to TRBD2. Germline trimming cut 3 bases from V and 2 bases from J; bases unmatched to any gene: 3. Germline assignment: CDR1 LNHDA and CDR2 SQIVND (reference sequence). The CDR3 has 15 residues. DNA for the CDR3: TGTGCCAGTAGTATCGGGAGGGCCACCTACAATGAGCAGTTCTTC. Translation: CASSIGRATYNEQFF.

The V gene is TRBV7-9, the J gene TRBJ1-1; TRBD1 is a possible D gene (6 bases). The CDR3 is 15 amino acids. Germline lookup yields CDR1 SEHNR and CDR2 FQNEAQ (reference sequence). V was trimmed by 3 bases and J by 5 bases, leaving 16 bases between them. As DNA, the CDR3 is TGTGCCAGCAGCTTCTGGGACACAGGACGGACTGAAGCTTTCTTT. It specifies CASSFWDTGRTEAFF.

A remark on this clone: A junction boundary mismatches the germline segment, possibly from a read error. The V call is TRBV6-5, the J call TRBJ2-3; maybe TRBD2 (5 bases). CDR3 length equals 12 residues. Per germline, CDR1 MNHEY and CDR2 SVGAGI. Written as DNA, the CDR3 is TGCGCCATAGGGCTGGGGAGAGATACGCAGTATTTT. Its translation: CAIGLGRDTQYF.

This chain links TRBV9 with TRBJ2-1; 9 positions agree with TRBD2. The CDR3 is 16 residues long. In germline, CDR1 is SGDLS, CDR2 YYNGEE. V was pared by 0 bases and J by 4 bases, with 5 bases of the junction left unmatched. This CDR3 reads CASSVGSSGIYNEQFF. CDR3 sequence (DNA): TGTGCCAGCAGCGTAGGATCTAGCGGGATTTACAATGAGCAGTTCTTC.

The chain has TRBV28 and TRBJ1-4, with D unclear. The CDR3 runs 15 residues. V shed 4 bases and J shed 4 bases, with 13 bases lying between them. Germline assignment: CDR1 MDHEN and CDR2 SYDVKM. The CDR3 DNA reads as TGTGCCAGCAGTTCCTCCGGGAGCTATAATGAAAAACTGTTTTTT. Its translation is CASSSSGSYNEKLFF.

This clone occurred a few times. The rearrangement uses TRBV19 and TRBJ1-5; no firm D call. V gave up 5 bases and J gave up 4 bases, with 6 bases separating them. CDR1 is LNHDA, CDR2 SQIVND, per germline (reference sequence). The CDR3 has 12 residues. This chain's CDR3 is CASSRANQPQHF. CDR3 DNA: TGTGCCAGTAGTCGGGCAAATCAGCCCCAGCATTTT.